This entry concerns a single T cell receptor beta chain. Germline CDR1 is LGHDT and CDR2 is YNNKEL (reference sequence). The CDR3 consists of 16 residues. V dropped 1 base and J dropped 6 bases, with 13 bases sitting between them. The data stem from a study of blood T cell repertoires in COVID-19. At the level of the study: Samples of COVID-19 (acute and convalescent) were obtained from the United States, Italy and Spain. PBMCs, B-cell-depleted T cells, or T cells provided the cDNA or gDNA that made up the material.

As handled by the study authors: Amplification of reference gene primers was used by the study to estimate nucleated cell counts. Assay: immunoSEQ multiplex PCR; the TCRdb copy retains only in-frame clones and omits some. V, J and clone size were drawn from that table, and D and trimming were deduced from the DNA. Of 120,000 or so clones in the sample, more than 75% were seen once. Specimen: peripheral blood. The genes are TRBV3-1 (or the pseudogene TRBV3-2) and TRBJ1-6; D possibly corresponds to TRBD1 (5 bases). The sequence came from a human donor in a cohort sampled during active COVID-19. CDR3 loop: CASSQGTGTLNSPLHF. The CDR3 bases are TGTGCCAGCAGCCAAGGGACCGGGACTCTTAATTCACCCCTCCACTTT.